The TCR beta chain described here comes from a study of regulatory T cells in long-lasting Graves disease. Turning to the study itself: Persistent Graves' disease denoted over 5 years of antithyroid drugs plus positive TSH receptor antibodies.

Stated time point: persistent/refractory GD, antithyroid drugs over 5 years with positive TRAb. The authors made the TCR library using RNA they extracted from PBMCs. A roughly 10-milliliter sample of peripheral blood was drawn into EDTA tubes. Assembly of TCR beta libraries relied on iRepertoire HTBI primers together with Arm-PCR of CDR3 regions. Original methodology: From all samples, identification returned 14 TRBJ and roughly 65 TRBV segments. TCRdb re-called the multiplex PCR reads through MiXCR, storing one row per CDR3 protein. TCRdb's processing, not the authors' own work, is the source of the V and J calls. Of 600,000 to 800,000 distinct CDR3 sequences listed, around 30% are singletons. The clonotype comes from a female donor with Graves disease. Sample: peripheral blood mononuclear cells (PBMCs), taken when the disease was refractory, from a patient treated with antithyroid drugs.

Written as DNA, the CDR3 is TGCAGTGCTATCGAGGGCAGCAATCAGCCCCAGCATTTT. Translated, it gives CSAIEGSNQPQHF. This chain connects TRBV20-1 to TRBJ1-5, with D unresolved. The CDR3 runs 13 residues. The V gene's germline CDR1 is DFQATT and CDR2 SNEGSKA (reference sequence). Deletions cut 4 bases from V and 1 base from J, with 8 bases between.